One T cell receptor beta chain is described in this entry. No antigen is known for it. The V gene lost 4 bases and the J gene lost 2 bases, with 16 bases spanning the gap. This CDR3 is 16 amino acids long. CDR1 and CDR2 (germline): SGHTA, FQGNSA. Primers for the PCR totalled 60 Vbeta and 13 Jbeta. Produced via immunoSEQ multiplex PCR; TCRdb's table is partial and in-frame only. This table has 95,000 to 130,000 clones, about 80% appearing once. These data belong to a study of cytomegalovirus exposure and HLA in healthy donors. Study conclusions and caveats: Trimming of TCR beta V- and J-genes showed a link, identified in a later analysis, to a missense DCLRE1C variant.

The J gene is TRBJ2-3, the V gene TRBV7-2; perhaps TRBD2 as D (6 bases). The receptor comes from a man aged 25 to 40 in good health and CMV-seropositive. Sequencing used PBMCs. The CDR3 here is CASSSSLAELTDTQYF. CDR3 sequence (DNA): TGTGCCAGCAGCTCCTCATTAGCGGAGCTCACAGATACGCAGTATTTT.